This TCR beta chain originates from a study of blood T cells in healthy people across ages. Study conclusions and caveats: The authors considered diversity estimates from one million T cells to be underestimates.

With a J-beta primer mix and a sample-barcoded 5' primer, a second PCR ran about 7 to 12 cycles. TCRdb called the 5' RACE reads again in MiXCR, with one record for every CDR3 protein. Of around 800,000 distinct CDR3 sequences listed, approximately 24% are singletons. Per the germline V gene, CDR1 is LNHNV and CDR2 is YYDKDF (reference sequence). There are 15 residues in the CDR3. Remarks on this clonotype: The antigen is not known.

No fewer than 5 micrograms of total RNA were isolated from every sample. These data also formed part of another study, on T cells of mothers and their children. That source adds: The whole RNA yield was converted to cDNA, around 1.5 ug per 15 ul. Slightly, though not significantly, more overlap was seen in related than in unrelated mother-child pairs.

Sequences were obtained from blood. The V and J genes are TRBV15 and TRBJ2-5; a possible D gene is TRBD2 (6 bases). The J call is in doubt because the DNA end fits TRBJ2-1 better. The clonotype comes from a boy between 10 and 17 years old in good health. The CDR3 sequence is CATSDWRGLYNEQFF. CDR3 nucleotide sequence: TGTGCCACCAGCGACTGGAGGGGCTTATACAATGAGCAGTTCTTC.